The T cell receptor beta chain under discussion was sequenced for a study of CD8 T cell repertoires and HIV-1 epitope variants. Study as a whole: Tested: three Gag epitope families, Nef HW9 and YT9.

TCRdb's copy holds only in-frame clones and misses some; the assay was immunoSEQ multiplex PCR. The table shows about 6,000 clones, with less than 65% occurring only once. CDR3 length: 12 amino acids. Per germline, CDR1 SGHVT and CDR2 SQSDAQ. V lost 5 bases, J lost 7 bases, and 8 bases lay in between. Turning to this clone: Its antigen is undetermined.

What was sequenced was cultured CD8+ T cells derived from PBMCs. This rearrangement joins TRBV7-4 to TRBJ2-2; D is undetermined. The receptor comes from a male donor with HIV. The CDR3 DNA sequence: TGTGCCAGCAGCCTTCAGGACGGGGAGCTGTTTTTT. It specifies CASSLQDGELFF.